This T cell receptor beta chain was sequenced during a study of blood T cell repertoires in COVID-19. The wider study: Acute and convalescent COVID-19 specimens originated in the United States, Italy and Spain. T cells, B-cell-depleted T cells, or PBMCs provided the cDNA or gDNA that served as material.

The germline V gene has CDR1 MGHRA and CDR2 YSYEKL. The CDR3 runs to 15 residues. With 4 bases clipped from V and 9 bases from J, the junction kept 6 bases outside the gene matches. Authors' analysis steps: Reference gene primers were amplified, and this amplification served to estimate nucleated cell counts. Assay: immunoSEQ multiplex PCR; the TCRdb copy retains only in-frame clones and omits some. V and J calls and clone size are copied from that table; D and trimming were computed from the DNA. The data show 90,000 to 150,000 clones, around 89% seen once. Sequencing was carried out using peripheral blood. This receptor was obtained from a human donor with acute or convalescent COVID-19. The donor label of this sample is uncertain. The chain couples TRBV4-1 to TRBJ2-1; 13 nucleotides agree with TRBD2. Here the CDR3 DNA reads TGCGCCAGCAGCCCCGGGACTAGCGGGATCAGTGAGCAGTTCTTC. Protein: CASSPGTSGISEQFF.